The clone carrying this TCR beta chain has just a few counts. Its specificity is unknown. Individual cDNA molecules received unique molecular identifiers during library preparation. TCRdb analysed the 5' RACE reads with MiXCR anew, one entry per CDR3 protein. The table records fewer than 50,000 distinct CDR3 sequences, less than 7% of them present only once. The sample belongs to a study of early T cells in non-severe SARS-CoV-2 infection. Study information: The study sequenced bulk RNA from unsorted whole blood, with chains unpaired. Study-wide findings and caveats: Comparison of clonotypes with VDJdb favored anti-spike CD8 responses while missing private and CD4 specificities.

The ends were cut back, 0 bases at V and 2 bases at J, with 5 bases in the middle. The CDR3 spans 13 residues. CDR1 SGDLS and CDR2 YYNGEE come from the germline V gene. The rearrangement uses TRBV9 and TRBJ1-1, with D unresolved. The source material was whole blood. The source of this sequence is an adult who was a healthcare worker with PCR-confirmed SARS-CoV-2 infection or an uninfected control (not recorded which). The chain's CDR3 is CASSVGRNTEAFF. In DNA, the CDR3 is TGTGCCAGCAGCGTAGGGCGTAACACTGAAGCTTTCTTT.